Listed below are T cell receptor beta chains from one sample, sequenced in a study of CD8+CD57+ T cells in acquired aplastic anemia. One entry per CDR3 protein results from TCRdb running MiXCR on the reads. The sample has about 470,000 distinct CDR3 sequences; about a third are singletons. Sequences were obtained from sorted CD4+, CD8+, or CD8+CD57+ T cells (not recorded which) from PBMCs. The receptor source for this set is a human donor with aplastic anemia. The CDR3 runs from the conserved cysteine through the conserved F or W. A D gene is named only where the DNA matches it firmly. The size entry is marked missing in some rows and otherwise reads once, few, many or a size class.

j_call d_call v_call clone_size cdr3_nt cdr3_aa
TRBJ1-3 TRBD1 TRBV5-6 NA TGTGCCAGCAGCTCCGTGACAGGGCGAAACACCATATATTTT CASSSVTGRNTIYF
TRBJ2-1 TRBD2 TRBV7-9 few TGTGCCAGCAGCTTAGCGCCGGGACTAGCGGGTGCAGTGAATGAGCAGTTCTTC CASSLAPGLAGAVNEQFF
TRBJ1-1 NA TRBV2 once TGTGCCAGCACCGAAACTGATCGTAACACTGAAGCTTTCTTT CASTETDRNTEAFF
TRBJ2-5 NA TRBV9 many TGTGCCAGCAGCGTAGCAGGGGTGCATCGGGAGACCCAGTACTTC CASSVAGVHRETQYF
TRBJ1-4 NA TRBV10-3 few TGTGCCAGCAGTCACACAGGGAGATGGGCTAATGAAAAACTGTTTTTT CASSHTGRWANEKLFF
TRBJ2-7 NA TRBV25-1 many TGTGCCAGCAGTGAATATGCGGGGATTGGGGTTTCCTACGAGCAGTACTTC CASSEYAGIGVSYEQYF
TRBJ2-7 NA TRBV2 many TGTGCCAGCAGCCTGGAGGGTCGATCCTACGAGCAGTACTTC CASSLEGRSYEQYF
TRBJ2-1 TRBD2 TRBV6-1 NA TGTGCCAGCACCGAAGCGGGAGGTGGGTTGAATGAGCAGTTCTTC CASTEAGGGLNEQFF
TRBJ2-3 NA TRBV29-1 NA TGCAGCGTTGGACAGAACACTAGCACGGATACGCAGTATTTT CSVGQNTSTDTQYF
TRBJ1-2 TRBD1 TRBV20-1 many TGCAGTGCTAGTCACAGGGGAGAAAACTATGGCTACACCTTC CSASHRGENYGYTF
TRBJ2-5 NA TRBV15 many TGTGCCACCAGCAGAGCTCAAGGGGGGCAAGAGACCCAGTACTTC CATSRAQGGQETQYF
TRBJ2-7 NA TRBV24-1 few TGTGCCACCAGTGATTTGCACAGTCCCGAGCAGTACTTC CATSDLHSPEQYF
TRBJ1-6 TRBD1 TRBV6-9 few TGTGCCAGCAGTTATGGGGGGCAGGGGGATTCACCCCTCCACTTT CASSYGGQGDSPLHF
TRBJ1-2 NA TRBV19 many TGTGCCAGTAGTATAGAGCCGGTGAACTATGGCTACACCTTC CASSIEPVNYGYTF
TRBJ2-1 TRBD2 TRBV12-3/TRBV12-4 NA TGTGCCAGCAGTTTAAGCGGGGTCACCTACAATGAGCAGTTCTTC CASSLSGVTYNEQFF
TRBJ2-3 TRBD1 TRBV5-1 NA TGCGCCAGCAGCTTGGTGGGACAGGGGGCTATGGGCACAGATACGCAGTATTTT CASSLVGQGAMGTDTQYF
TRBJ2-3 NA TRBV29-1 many TGCAGCGTTGGGACAGTCTTGACGGATACGCAGTATTTT CSVGTVLTDTQYF
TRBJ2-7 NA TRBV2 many TGTGCCAGCAATGGGCAACTCGCGGGACAATATTACGAGCAGTACTTC CASNGQLAGQYYEQYF
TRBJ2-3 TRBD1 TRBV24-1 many TGTGCCACGGGACAGGCTAACACAGATACGCAGTATTTT CATGQANTDTQYF
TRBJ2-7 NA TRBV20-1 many TGCGGTCGGGGTAGCTCCTACGAGCAGTACTTC CGRGSSYEQYF
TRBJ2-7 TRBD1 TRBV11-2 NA TGTGCCAGCAGCTTACAGGGGGCGGGCGGCGAGCAGTACTTC CASSLQGAGGEQYF
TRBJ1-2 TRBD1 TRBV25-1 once TGTGCCAGCAGTGATCCAGGGGGCGCGGACTATGGCTACACCTTC CASSDPGGADYGYTF
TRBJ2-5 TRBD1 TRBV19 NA TGTGCCAGTAGTATGAAGGACAGGGGGCTTCCTTGGGAGACCCAGTACTTC CASSMKDRGLPWETQYF
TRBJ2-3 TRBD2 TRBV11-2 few TGTGCCAGCAGCTTAATGACTAGCGGGGGGGCGAATACGCAGTATTTT CASSLMTSGGANTQYF
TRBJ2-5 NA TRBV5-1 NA TGCGCCAGCTCCCACGGCGAGAGGAGTCAAGAGACCCAGTACTTC CASSHGERSQETQYF
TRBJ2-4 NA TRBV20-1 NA TGCAGTGCCACGTACATACCCCCAGGGGTTGGCAAAAACATTCAGTACTTC CSATYIPPGVGKNIQYF
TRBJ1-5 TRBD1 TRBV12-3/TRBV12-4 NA TGTGCCAGCAACAAACTATTGGAGGGGGCTAGCGGAAAGAGCAATCAGCCCCAGCATTTT CASNKLLEGASGKSNQPQHF
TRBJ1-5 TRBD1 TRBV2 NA TGTGCCAGCACCAGCCGGACAGGGGGCTCAGGCACAGATACGCAGCATTTT CASTSRTGGSGTDTQHF
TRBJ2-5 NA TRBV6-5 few TGTGCCAGCAGCCGAGAAGGAGTTACGGAGACCCAGTACTTC CASSREGVTETQYF
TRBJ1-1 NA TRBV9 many TGTGCCAGCAGCGTAGGATCACAGAGTTACACTGAAGCTTTCTTT CASSVGSQSYTEAFF
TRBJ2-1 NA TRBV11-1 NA TGTGCCAGCAGCCAAGGCACCTCCTACAATGAGCAGTTCTTC CASSQGTSYNEQFF
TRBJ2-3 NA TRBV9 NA TGTGCCAGCAGCTCACACCTAGGCCTGGGGACCCAGTATTTT CASSSHLGLGTQYF
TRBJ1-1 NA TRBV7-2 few TGTGCCAGCAGCAGACAACCAAAGAACACTGAAGCTTTCTTT CASSRQPKNTEAFF
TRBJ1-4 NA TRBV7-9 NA TGTGCCAGCAGCTTGGGAGGCGCCCGGGGAAAACTGTTTTTT CASSLGGARGKLFF
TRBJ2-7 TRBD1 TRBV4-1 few TGCGCCAGCAGCCAACTGACCCGGGACAGGTTCAGCCACGAGCAGTACTTC CASSQLTRDRFSHEQYF
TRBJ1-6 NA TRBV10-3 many TGTGCCATCAGTGATAGGGGATCACCCCTCCACTTT CAISDRGSPLHF
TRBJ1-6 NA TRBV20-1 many TGCAGTGCCTCAGAGGACCTTAATTCACCCCTCCACTTT CSASEDLNSPLHF
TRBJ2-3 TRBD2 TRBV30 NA TGTGCCTGGAGTTTAAGCCTAGCGGGGACAGATACGCAGTATTTT CAWSLSLAGTDTQYF
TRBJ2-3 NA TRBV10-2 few TGCGCCAGCAGTGAGGCGGGATCGACTGGCACAGATACGCAGTATTTT CASSEAGSTGTDTQYF
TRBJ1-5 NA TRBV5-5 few TGTGCCAGCAGCTTGGGAGGGGTTCATCAGCCCCAGCATTTT CASSLGGVHQPQHF
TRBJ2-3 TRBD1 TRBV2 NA TGTGCCAGCAGGGACAGGGTTTTTACGCAGTATTTT CASRDRVFTQYF
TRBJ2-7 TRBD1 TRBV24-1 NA TGTGCCACCGTCGGTTTTGGGGGGACAGGAACCTACGAGCAGTACTTC CATVGFGGTGTYEQYF
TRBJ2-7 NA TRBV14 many TGCGCCAGCAGTCAGGCCTACGAGCAGTACTTC CASSQAYEQYF
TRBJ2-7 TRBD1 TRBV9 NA TGTGCCAGCAGGGGGACAGGGGGCATGAACGAGCAGTACTTC CASRGTGGMNEQYF
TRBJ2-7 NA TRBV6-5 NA TGTGCCAGCAGTCACATCGAGCAGTACTTC CASSHIEQYF
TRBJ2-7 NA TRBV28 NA TGTGCCAGCAGTTTCCTCCGGGTGTACGAGCAGTACTTC CASSFLRVYEQYF
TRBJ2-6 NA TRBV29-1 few TGCAGCGTTGAAGAGGTCGGGGATGGGGCCAACGTCCTGACTTTC CSVEEVGDGANVLTF
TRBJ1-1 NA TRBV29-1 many TGCAGCATGTGGACACTGATGAACACTGAAGCTTTCTTT CSMWTLMNTEAFF
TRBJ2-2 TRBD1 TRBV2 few TGTGCCAGCAGGAGACAGGGTCGCACCGGGGAGCCGTTTTTT CASRRQGRTGEPFF
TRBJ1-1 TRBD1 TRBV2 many TGTGCCAGCAGCGGACAGGACACTGAAGCTTTCTTT CASSGQDTEAFF
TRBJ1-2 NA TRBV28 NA TGTAGCACTTGGGGGCCTAACTATGGCTACACCTTC CSTWGPNYGYTF